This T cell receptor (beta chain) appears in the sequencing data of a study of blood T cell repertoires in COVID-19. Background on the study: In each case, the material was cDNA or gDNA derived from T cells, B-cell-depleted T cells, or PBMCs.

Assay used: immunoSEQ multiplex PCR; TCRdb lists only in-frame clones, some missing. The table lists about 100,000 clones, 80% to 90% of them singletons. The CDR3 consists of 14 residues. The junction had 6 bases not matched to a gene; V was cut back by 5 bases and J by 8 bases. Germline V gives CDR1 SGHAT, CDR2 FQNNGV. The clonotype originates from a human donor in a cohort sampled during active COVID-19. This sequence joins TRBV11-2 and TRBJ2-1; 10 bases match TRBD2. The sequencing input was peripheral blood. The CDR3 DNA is TGTGCCAGCAGCCCGAGCGGGAGGGGGGATGAGCAGTTCTTC. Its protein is CASSPSGRGDEQFF.